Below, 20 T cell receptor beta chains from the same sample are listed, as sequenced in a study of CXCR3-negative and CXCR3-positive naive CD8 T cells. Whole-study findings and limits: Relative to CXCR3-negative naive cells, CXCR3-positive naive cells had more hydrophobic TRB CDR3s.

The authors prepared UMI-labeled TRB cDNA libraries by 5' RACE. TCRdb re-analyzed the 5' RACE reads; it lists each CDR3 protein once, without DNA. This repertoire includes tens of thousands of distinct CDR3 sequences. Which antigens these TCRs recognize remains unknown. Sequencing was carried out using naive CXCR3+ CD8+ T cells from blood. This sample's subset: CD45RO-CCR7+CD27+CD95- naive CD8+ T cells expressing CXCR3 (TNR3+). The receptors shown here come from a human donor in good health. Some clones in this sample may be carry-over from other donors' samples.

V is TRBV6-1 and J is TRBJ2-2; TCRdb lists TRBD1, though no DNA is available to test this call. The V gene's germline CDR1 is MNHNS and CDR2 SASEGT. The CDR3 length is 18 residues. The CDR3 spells CASSEDLGRLGHTGELFF.

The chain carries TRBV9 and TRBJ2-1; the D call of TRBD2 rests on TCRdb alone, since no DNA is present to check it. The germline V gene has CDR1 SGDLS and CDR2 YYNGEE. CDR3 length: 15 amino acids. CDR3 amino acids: CASSVVAGGVNEQFF.

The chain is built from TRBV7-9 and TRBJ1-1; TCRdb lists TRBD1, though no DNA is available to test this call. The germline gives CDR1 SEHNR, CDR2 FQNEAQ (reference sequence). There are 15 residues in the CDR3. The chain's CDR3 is CASSSVVPGGVPAFF.

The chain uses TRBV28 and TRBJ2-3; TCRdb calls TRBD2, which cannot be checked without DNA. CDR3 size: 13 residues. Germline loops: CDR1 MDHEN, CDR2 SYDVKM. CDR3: CASSSGVTDTQYF.

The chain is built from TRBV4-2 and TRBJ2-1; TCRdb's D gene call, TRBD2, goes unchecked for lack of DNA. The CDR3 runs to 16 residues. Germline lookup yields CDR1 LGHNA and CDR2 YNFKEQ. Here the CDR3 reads CASSQLAGVPHNEQFF.

Here the CDR3 reads CASSSSGTGPYEQYF. The chain links TRBV13 to TRBJ2-7; the D gene TCRdb calls, TRBD1, cannot be checked with no DNA. Germline CDR1 reads PRHDT; CDR2 reads FYEKMQ (reference sequence). There are 15 residues in the CDR3.

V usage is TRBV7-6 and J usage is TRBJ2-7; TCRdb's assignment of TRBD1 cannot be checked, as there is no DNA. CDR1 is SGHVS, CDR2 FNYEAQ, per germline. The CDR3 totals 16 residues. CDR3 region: CASSPAPGTGPYEQYF.

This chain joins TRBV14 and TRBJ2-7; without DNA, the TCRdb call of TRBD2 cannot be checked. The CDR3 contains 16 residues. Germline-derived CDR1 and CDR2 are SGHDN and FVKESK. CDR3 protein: CASSQRTSGGGYEQYF.

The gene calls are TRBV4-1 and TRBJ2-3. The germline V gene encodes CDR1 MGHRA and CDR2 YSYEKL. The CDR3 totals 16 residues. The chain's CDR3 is CASSQGHDSYTDTQYF.

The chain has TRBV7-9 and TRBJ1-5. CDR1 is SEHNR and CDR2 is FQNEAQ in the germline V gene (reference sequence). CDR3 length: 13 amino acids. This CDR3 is CASSLNSNQPQHF.

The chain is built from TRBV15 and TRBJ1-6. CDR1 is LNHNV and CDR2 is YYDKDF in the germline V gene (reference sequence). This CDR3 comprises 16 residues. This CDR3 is CATSRLAQELNSRLHF. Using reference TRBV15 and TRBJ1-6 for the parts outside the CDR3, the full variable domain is DAMVIQNPRYQVTQFGKPVTLSCSQTLNHNVMYWYQQKSSQAPKLLFHYYDKDFNNEADTPDNFQSRRPNTSFCFLDIRSPGLGDTAMYLCATSRLAQELNSRLHFGNGTRLTVT.

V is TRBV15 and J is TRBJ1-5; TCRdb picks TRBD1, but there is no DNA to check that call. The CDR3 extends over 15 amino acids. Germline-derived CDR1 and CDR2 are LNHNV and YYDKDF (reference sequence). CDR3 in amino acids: CATSPTGESNQPQHF.

CDR3 protein: CSVVAGGESGNTIYF. V usage is TRBV29-1 and J usage is TRBJ1-3. Germline CDR1 and CDR2: SQVTM and ANQGSEA. CDR3 length equals 15 residues.

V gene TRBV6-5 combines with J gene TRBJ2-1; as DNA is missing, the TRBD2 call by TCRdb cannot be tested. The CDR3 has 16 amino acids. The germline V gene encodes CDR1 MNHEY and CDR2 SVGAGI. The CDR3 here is CASSSQLAGGRNEQFF.

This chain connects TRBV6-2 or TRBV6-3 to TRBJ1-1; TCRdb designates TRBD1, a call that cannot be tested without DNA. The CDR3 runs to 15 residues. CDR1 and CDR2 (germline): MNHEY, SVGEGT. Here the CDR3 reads CASVPLRDANTEAFF.

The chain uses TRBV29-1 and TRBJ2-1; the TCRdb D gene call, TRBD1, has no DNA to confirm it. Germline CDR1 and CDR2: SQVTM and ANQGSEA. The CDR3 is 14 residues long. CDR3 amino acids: CSVKETGRYNEQFF.

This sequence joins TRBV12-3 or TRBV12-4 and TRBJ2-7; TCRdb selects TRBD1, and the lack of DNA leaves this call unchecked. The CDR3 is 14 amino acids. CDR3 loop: CASSEQQVSYEQYF.

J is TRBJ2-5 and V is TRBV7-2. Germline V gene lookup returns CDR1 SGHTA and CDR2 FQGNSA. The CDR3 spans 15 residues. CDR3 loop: CASSLTTFGEETQYF.

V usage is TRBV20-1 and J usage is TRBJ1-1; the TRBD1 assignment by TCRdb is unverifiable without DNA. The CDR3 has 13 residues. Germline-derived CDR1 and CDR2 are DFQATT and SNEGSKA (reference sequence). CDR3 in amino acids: CSAREPGDTEAFF.

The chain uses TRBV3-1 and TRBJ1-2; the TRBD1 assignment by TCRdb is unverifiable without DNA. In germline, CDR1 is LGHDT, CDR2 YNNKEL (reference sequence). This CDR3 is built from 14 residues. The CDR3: CASSPGTGAYGYTF.